This T cell receptor (beta chain) is from a study of cytomegalovirus exposure and HLA in healthy donors. On the study more broadly: Among the 350 to 400 donors who were genotyped, roughly 85% fell in the genetic ancestry cluster that is associated with self-reported Caucasian donors. Findings and limits, study-wide: CMV serostatus was the sole immune exposure data available. In an earlier analysis, in approximately 630 donors, most V segments appeared productive either ~87% or ~30% of the time.

Primers: 60 Vbeta forward and 13 Jbeta reverse. The table came from immunoSEQ multiplex PCR; TCRdb's copy has only in-frame clones and leaves some out. The sample has around 130,000 clones, approximately 70% seen once. Trimming removed 3 bases at V and 4 bases at J, with 9 bases between. The CDR3 runs 13 residues. Germline V gives CDR1 MDHEN, CDR2 SYDVKM. A note on this clone: The target antigen is unknown.

This receptor was identified in a man aged 18 to 30 in good health and CMV-seronegative. The rearrangement uses TRBV28 and TRBJ1-2; no clear D. Sequencing used PBMCs. This CDR3 is CASSFGSFYGYTF. The CDR3 bases are TGTGCCAGCAGTTTTGGGAGCTTCTATGGCTACACCTTC.